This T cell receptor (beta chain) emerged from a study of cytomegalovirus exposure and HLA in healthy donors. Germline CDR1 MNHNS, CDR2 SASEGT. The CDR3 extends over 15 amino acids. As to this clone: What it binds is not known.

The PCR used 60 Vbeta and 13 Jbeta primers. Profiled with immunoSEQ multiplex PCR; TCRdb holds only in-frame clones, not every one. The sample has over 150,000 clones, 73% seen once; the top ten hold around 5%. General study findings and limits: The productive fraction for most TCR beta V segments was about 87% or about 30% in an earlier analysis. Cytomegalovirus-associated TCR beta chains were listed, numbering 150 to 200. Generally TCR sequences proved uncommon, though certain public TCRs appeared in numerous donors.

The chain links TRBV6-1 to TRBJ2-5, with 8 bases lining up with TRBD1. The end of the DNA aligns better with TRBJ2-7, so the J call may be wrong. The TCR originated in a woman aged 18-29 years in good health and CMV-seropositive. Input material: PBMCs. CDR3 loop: CASSDQTGAPYEQYF. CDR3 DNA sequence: TGTGCCAGCAGTGACCAGACAGGGGCGCCCTACGAGCAGTACTTC.